This TCR beta chain was identified during a study of beta chain features in type 1 diabetes. Study information: Age and gender were similar between patients and healthy donors, as were cell yields. The examined sorted cells totaled around 100 million across samples. General study points: Shortening of TCRB CDR3s, moderate but significant, appeared in all four CD4+ subsets of Type 1 diabetes patients.

Of the isolated RNA, all was reverse transcribed, and so the sequenced material was expressed TCRB transcripts. Data came from immunoSEQ multiplex PCR; TCRdb stores just in-frame clones and leaves some out. The sample contains some 280,000 clones, roughly 13% of which appear only once. The V gene lost 5 bases and the J gene lost 6 bases, with 17 bases spanning the gap. This CDR3 is 15 amino acids long. CDR1 and CDR2 (germline): MDHEN, SYDVKM. This clone was seen more than once but under ten times. What it binds is unknown. This chain uses TRBV28 with TRBJ1-5; D might be TRBD1 (6 bases). The sequence derives from a man younger than 45 with type 1 diabetes. Material: naive CD4+ T cells from blood. The CDR3 spells CASSPRTEPVQPQHF. The CDR3 DNA reads as TGTGCCAGCAGTCCTCGGACAGAACCGGTTCAGCCCCAGCATTTT.